This is a list of T cell receptor beta chains from one sample in a study of cytomegalovirus exposure and HLA in healthy donors. The protocol was immunoSEQ multiplex PCR, while the TCRdb copy is restricted to in-frame clones and leaves out a portion. The top ten clones hold 0.35% to 0.4% of a sample with around 250,000 clones, 85% to 90% of them seen once. The sequenced sample was PBMCs. These TCRs come from a woman between 18 and 29 years old in good health and CMV-seronegative. The CDR3 runs from the conserved cysteine through the conserved F or W. D genes are given only for firm matches. For some rows the clone size is stated as once, few or many, or as a class when expanded; others skip it.

size: NA; V: TRBV6-1; D: NA; length: 13; J: TRBJ1-5; DNA: TGTGCCACCCTGAGAGGGCCTAATCAGCCCCAGCATTTT; CDR3: CATLRGPNQPQHF
size: NA; V: TRBV4-2; D: NA; length: 14; J: TRBJ1-4; DNA: TGTGCCAGCAGCCAAGACGGGACTAATGAAAAACTGTTTTTT; CDR3: CASSQDGTNEKLFF
size: NA; V: TRBV5-4; D: NA; length: 12; J: TRBJ1-2; DNA: TGTGCCAGCAGCTTTCCGGGGGATGGCTACACCTTC; CDR3: CASSFPGDGYTF
size: NA; V: TRBV6-4; D: NA; length: 13; J: TRBJ2-1; DNA: TGTGCCAGCAGTGAAGGCGGGAACCATGAGCAGTTCTTC; CDR3: CASSEGGNHEQFF
size: NA; V: TRBV7-9; D: TRBD1; length: 14; J: TRBJ2-7; DNA: TGTGCCAGCAGCACGGGACAGGGATCCTACGAGCAGTACTTC; CDR3: CASSTGQGSYEQYF
size: few; V: TRBV7-9; D: NA; length: 14; J: TRBJ2-2; DNA: TGTGCCAGCAGCTTATCCTCTAGCCGGCGGGAGCTGTTTTTT; CDR3: CASSLSSSRRELFF
size: NA; V: TRBV2; D: TRBD1; length: 13; J: TRBJ1-1; DNA: TGTGCCAGCAGTGGGGACAGTAACACTGAAGCTTTCTTT; CDR3: CASSGDSNTEAFF
size: NA; V: TRBV6-5; D: TRBD1; length: 15; J: TRBJ2-2; DNA: TGTGCCAGCAGTGGGACAGGGGGCAGCACCGGGGAGCTGTTTTTT; CDR3: CASSGTGGSTGELFF
size: NA; V: TRBV7-2; D: TRBD1; length: 18; J: TRBJ2-6; DNA: TGTGCCAGCAGCCTCCGGACAGGGGGAGGCTCTGGGGCCAACGTCCTGACTTTC; CDR3: CASSLRTGGGSGANVLTF
size: NA; V: TRBV6-1; D: NA; length: 14; J: TRBJ2-2; DNA: TGTGCCAGCATTGGTGTCAGGAACACCGGGGAGCTGTTTTTT; CDR3: CASIGVRNTGELFF
size: few; V: TRBV25-1; D: NA; length: 12; J: TRBJ2-7; DNA: TGTGCCAGCAGTGAAGGGAGTTACGAGCAGTACTTC; CDR3: CASSEGSYEQYF
size: NA; V: TRBV6-5; D: NA; length: 14; J: TRBJ1-3; DNA: TGTGCCAGCAGTTACGAGAGAACTGGAAACACCATATATTTT; CDR3: CASSYERTGNTIYF
size: NA; V: TRBV5-5; D: NA; length: 13; J: TRBJ2-7; DNA: TGTGCCAGCAGCTTCCCCTCGGCCTACGAGCAGTACTTC; CDR3: CASSFPSAYEQYF
size: NA; V: TRBV7-2; D: NA; length: 13; J: TRBJ2-7; DNA: TGTGCCAGCAGCTTTAGGCCCCAGGGCGAGCAGTACTTC; CDR3: CASSFRPQGEQYF
size: NA; V: TRBV2; D: TRBD2; length: 14; J: TRBJ2-5; DNA: TGTGCCAGCAGCCCTGACAGGACTAGCGAGACCCAGTACTTC; CDR3: CASSPDRTSETQYF
size: NA; V: TRBV7-6; D: NA; length: 12; J: TRBJ1-1; DNA: TGTGCCAGCAGCTTACAAGGGGGTGAAGCTTTCTTT; CDR3: CASSLQGGEAFF
size: NA; V: TRBV10-2; D: TRBD1; length: 14; J: TRBJ1-1; DNA: TGCGCCAGCAGACTAAACAGGGGACCCACTGAAGCTTTCTTT; CDR3: CASRLNRGPTEAFF
size: NA; V: TRBV18; D: TRBD2; length: 16; J: TRBJ2-3; DNA: TGTGCCAGCTCTCCTCTGGGGCGGGGGGCCACAGATACGCAGTATTTT; CDR3: CASSPLGRGATDTQYF
size: NA; V: TRBV5-4; D: TRBD1; length: 13; J: TRBJ1-2; DNA: TGTGCCAGCAGGGAGGGACAGTCCTATGGCTACACCTTC; CDR3: CASREGQSYGYTF
size: NA; V: TRBV7-8; D: TRBD2; length: 16; J: TRBJ2-3; DNA: TGTGCCAGCAGCTGGACTAGCGGGGGGCTCCCAGATACGCAGTATTTT; CDR3: CASSWTSGGLPDTQYF
size: NA; V: TRBV5-1; D: NA; length: 14; J: TRBJ2-5; DNA: TGCGCCAGCAGCACAGGGACAAACCAAGAGACCCAGTACTTC; CDR3: CASSTGTNQETQYF
size: NA; V: TRBV7-2; D: NA; length: 12; J: TRBJ1-4; DNA: TGTGCCAGCAGCTTTCTTAGTGAAAAACTGTTTTTT; CDR3: CASSFLSEKLFF
size: NA; V: TRBV4-1; D: NA; length: 14; J: TRBJ1-2; DNA: TGCGCCAGCAGCCAAGTCGGGAGTCGGGGAGGCTACACCTTC; CDR3: CASSQVGSRGGYTF
size: NA; V: TRBV29-1; D: NA; length: 14; J: TRBJ1-2; DNA: TGCAGCGTTGAGGACCGGGACACCACCTATGGCTACACCTTC; CDR3: CSVEDRDTTYGYTF
size: once; V: TRBV2; D: TRBD1; length: 15; J: TRBJ1-2; DNA: TGTGCCAGCAGTCTAATGACAGGGGCGAACTATGGCTACACCTTC; CDR3: CASSLMTGANYGYTF
size: NA; V: TRBV5-4; D: TRBD1; length: 15; J: TRBJ2-2; DNA: TGTGCCAGCAGCTTAGGGACAGGGGCGCCCGGGGAGCTGTTTTTT; CDR3: CASSLGTGAPGELFF
size: NA; V: TRBV9; D: TRBD2; length: 17; J: TRBJ2-3; DNA: TGTGCCAGCAGCGTAGCTACCGGACTAGCGCCGACAGATACGCAGTATTTT; CDR3: CASSVATGLAPTDTQYF
size: NA; V: TRBV7-9; D: TRBD1; length: 12; J: TRBJ1-1; DNA: TGTGCCAGCAGCTTTGACAGGGGGGGAGCTTTCTTT; CDR3: CASSFDRGGAFF
size: NA; V: TRBV5-6; D: NA; length: 13; J: TRBJ1-5; DNA: TGTGCCAGCAGCTTGGGGCCCACTCAGCCCCAGCATTTT; CDR3: CASSLGPTQPQHF
size: NA; V: TRBV10-2; D: NA; length: 14; J: TRBJ1-1; DNA: TGCGCCAGCAGCTCGACACGATTGAACACTGAAGCTTTCTTT; CDR3: CASSSTRLNTEAFF
size: NA; V: TRBV6-1; D: TRBD1; length: 13; J: TRBJ2-1; DNA: TGTGCCACCTCCAACGGACAGGGGAATGAGCAGTTCTTC; CDR3: CATSNGQGNEQFF
size: NA; V: TRBV9; D: NA; length: 15; J: TRBJ2-3; DNA: TGTGCCAGCAGCGTAGGAGTATTTGGTGCAGATACGCAGTATTTT; CDR3: CASSVGVFGADTQYF
size: NA; V: TRBV5-1; D: NA; length: 16; J: TRBJ2-3; DNA: TGCGCCAGCAGCTTGGCATTAACGGCCGACAGAGATACGCAGTATTTT; CDR3: CASSLALTADRDTQYF
size: NA; V: TRBV19; D: TRBD1; length: 15; J: TRBJ1-2; DNA: TGTGCCAGTAGTATAGATCTGGGACAGGTCTATGGCTACACCTTC; CDR3: CASSIDLGQVYGYTF
size: NA; V: TRBV7-9; D: TRBD2; length: 14; J: TRBJ2-5; DNA: TGTGCCAGCAGCCTACTAGCGCGGGAGGAGACCCAGTACTTC; CDR3: CASSLLAREETQYF
size: NA; V: TRBV19; D: NA; length: 12; J: TRBJ1-2; DNA: TGTGCCAGTAGAGGCAGGAGGGGTGGCTACACCTTC; CDR3: CASRGRRGGYTF
size: NA; V: TRBV29-1; D: TRBD1; length: 13; J: TRBJ1-5; DNA: TGCAGCGTCGCCACAGGGGACGGTCAGCCCCAGCATTTT; CDR3: CSVATGDGQPQHF
size: NA; V: TRBV27; D: TRBD1; length: 13; J: TRBJ2-3; DNA: TGTGCCAGCAGTAGACAGGGTACAGATACGCAGTATTTT; CDR3: CASSRQGTDTQYF
size: NA; V: TRBV5-1; D: TRBD1; length: 15; J: TRBJ1-1; DNA: TGCGCCAGCAGCTTTCAGGGGGCCGAGAACACTGAAGCTTTCTTT; CDR3: CASSFQGAENTEAFF
size: few; V: TRBV30; D: TRBD1; length: 14; J: TRBJ1-2; DNA: TGTGCCTGGAGAGACGGGACAGTTCACTATGGCTACACCTTC; CDR3: CAWRDGTVHYGYTF
size: NA; V: TRBV6-5; D: NA; length: 14; J: TRBJ1-6; DNA: TGTGCCAGCAGACGACAGAGCTATAATTCACCCCTCCACTTT; CDR3: CASRRQSYNSPLHF
size: NA; V: TRBV7-9; D: TRBD1; length: 14; J: TRBJ2-5; DNA: TGTGCCAGCAGCGGTACAGGGGGCGGGGAGACCCAGTACTTC; CDR3: CASSGTGGGETQYF
size: NA; V: TRBV4-3; D: NA; length: 13; J: TRBJ1-1; DNA: TGCGCCAGCAGCCAAGACCAGGGCACTGAAGCTTTCTTT; CDR3: CASSQDQGTEAFF
size: NA; V: TRBV9; D: NA; length: 13; J: TRBJ1-1; DNA: TGTGCCAGCAGCGTAGCGGGGAACACTGAAGCTTTCTTT; CDR3: CASSVAGNTEAFF
size: NA; V: TRBV27; D: TRBD2; length: 18; J: TRBJ2-3; DNA: TGTGCCAGCAGCCCGGGACTAGCGGGGCTGTATAGCACAGATACGCAGTATTTT; CDR3: CASSPGLAGLYSTDTQYF
size: NA; V: TRBV10-3; D: NA; length: 14; J: TRBJ2-2; DNA: TGTGCCATCAGTGAGTGGGCTAGCCCCGGGGAGCTGTTTTTT; CDR3: CAISEWASPGELFF
size: NA; V: TRBV6-5; D: NA; length: 14; J: TRBJ2-3; DNA: TGTGCCAGCGGGATCGGGACAAGCACAGATACGCAGTATTTT; CDR3: CASGIGTSTDTQYF
size: NA; V: TRBV5-1; D: NA; length: 15; J: TRBJ1-1; DNA: TGCGCCAGCAGCTTGGATCTAGGGGGGAACACTGAAGCTTTCTTT; CDR3: CASSLDLGGNTEAFF